This note documents a single T cell receptor beta chain sequence. Categorization into cohorts depended on clinical history that participants reported. Donors of Cohort 3 who recovered were those that had two negative PCRs, clearance, or symptom resolution. In the original analysis: Amplification of reference gene primers provided the estimated nucleated cell counts. Sequenced by immunoSEQ multiplex PCR; TCRdb stores in-frame clones only, minus some. The V and J calls and clone size are taken from that table; D and trimming were inferred from the DNA. The table includes a few hundred thousand clones, around 81% detected once. The entry originates in a study of blood T cell repertoires in COVID-19. In germline, CDR1 is WSHSY, CDR2 SAAADI. The CDR3 consists of 12 residues. The V gene lost 10 bases and the J gene lost 6 bases, with 13 bases spanning the gap.

V is TRBV10-2 and J is TRBJ1-3, with D tentatively TRBD1 (5 bases). The sample was PBMCs or T cells enriched from blood (not recorded which). The clonotype was recovered from a man between 50 and 59 years old who had recovered from COVID-19. The CDR3 coding sequence is TGCGCCACTCGGCAGGGTCAAAACACCATATATTTT. Translated, it gives CATRQGQNTIYF.